The TCR beta chain described here comes from a study of blood T cell repertoires in COVID-19. Per the germline V gene, CDR1 is SGHTS and CDR2 is YDEGEE. The CDR3 spans 12 residues. Trimming left V 4 bases short and J 2 bases short, with 6 bases between. Produced via immunoSEQ multiplex PCR; TCRdb's table is partial and in-frame only. Counted here are 120,000 or so clones, 81% occurring once; the ten biggest clones make up 3.5% to 4%. Sequenced input: peripheral blood. This TCR came from a woman in her fifties or sixties with acute or convalescent COVID-19. V usage is TRBV5-8 and J usage is TRBJ2-5, with D possibly being TRBD1 (5 bases). The CDR3 region has the DNA TGTGCCAGCAGCCGACAGCAAGAGACCCAGTACTTC. Encoded protein: CASSRQQETQYF.